The rows below give T cell receptor beta chains drawn from one sample of a study of T cell responses to AZD1222 COVID-19 vaccine. Generated by immunoSEQ multiplex PCR, the TCRdb table keeps only in-frame clones and is missing some. The sample shows more than 120,000 clones, 88% of them seen only once. The sample in question was peripheral blood, obtained 28 days after the second dose of the MenACWY control vaccine. All receptors derive from an adult who received the MenACWY meningococcal vaccine as a control. Each CDR3 is given with its conserved first and last residue. The D gene is left open where the match is weak. The size field is filled for only some rows; it gives once, few, many or a size class.

>TRBJ2-1|NA|TRBV19|14|NA
TGTGCCAGTAGTCGATACAACAGGAACAATGAGCAGTTCTTC
CASSRYNRNNEQFF
>TRBJ2-2|NA|TRBV24-1|18|NA
TGTGCCACCAGTGATTTGCCCCCCCCGTCCAGGGGAACCGGGGAGCTGTTTTTT
CATSDLPPPSRGTGELFF
>TRBJ2-6|NA|TRBV28|14|NA
TGTGCCAGCAGTGGGTCCTCTGGGGCCAACGTCCTGACTTTC
CASSGSSGANVLTF
>TRBJ2-2|NA|TRBV25-1|11|NA
TGTGCCAGCACCAACACCGGGGAGCTGTTTTTT
CASTNTGELFF
>TRBJ1-2|NA|TRBV4-2|16|NA
TGTGCCAGCAGCCAGCGGGACGCCGCCACTGGCTATGGCTACACCTTC
CASSQRDAATGYGYTF
>TRBJ2-7|NA|TRBV10-2|12|NA
TGCGCCAGCAGTGAGACCTCCTACGAGCAGTACTTC
CASSETSYEQYF
>TRBJ2-7|NA|TRBV7-9|14|NA
TGTGCCAGCAGCTTTACCGGGATAAAGGGCGAGCAGTACTTC
CASSFTGIKGEQYF
>TRBJ1-1|NA|TRBV19|15|NA
TGTGCCAGTAGTAAAGGGATTTTTCTGAACACTGAAGCTTTCTTT
CASSKGIFLNTEAFF
>TRBJ1-6|TRBD1|TRBV14|15|NA
TGTGCCAGCAGCCGTGGACAGGGGTTGAATTCACCCCTCCACTTT
CASSRGQGLNSPLHF
>TRBJ1-5|NA|TRBV28|14|few
TGTGCCAGCAGGAAACCGGGACGCAATCAGCCCCAGCATTTT
CASRKPGRNQPQHF
>TRBJ2-5|TRBD1|TRBV7-9|18|NA
TGTGCCAGCAGCCGTGGCCATAACCTGGGACAGCTACAAGAGACCCAGTACTTC
CASSRGHNLGQLQETQYF
>TRBJ1-2|TRBD1|TRBV5-6|14|NA
TGTGCCAGCAGCCCAACAGGGGGCAACTATGGCTACACCTTC
CASSPTGGNYGYTF
>TRBJ2-3|TRBD1|TRBV5-5|15|NA
TGTGCCAGCAGCCGGACAGGGCTAGGGACAGATACGCAGTATTTT
CASSRTGLGTDTQYF
>TRBJ2-1|TRBD2|TRBV11-2|15|NA
TGTGCCAGCAGCCTTACTAGCGGGAGGGGGTATGAGCAGTTCTTC
CASSLTSGRGYEQFF
>TRBJ2-2|NA|TRBV7-2|13|few
TGTGCCAGCAGCTTAGTGGTGGCCGGGGAGCTGTTTTTT
CASSLVVAGELFF
>TRBJ1-1|NA|TRBV28|15|NA
TGTGCCAGCAGAGCCTCCCCCCACGGGAGCACTGAAGCTTTCTTT
CASRASPHGSTEAFF
>TRBJ2-2|NA|TRBV7-3|15|NA
TGTGCCAGCAGGGAGGGCCGCGCGAACACCGGGGAGCTGTTTTTT
CASREGRANTGELFF
>TRBJ2-1|TRBD1|TRBV6-5|15|NA
TGTGCCAGCAGACTGACAGGGGGGGACTACAATGAGCAGTTCTTC
CASRLTGGDYNEQFF
>TRBJ1-1|NA|TRBV7-2|14|NA
TGTGCCAGCAGCTTAACCCGTAGTGGGACTGAAGCTTTCTTT
CASSLTRSGTEAFF
>TRBJ2-2|TRBD2|TRBV5-6|18|NA
TGTGCCAGCAGCTCCTTAAGACTAGCGGGAGGGAACACCGGGGAGCTGTTTTTT
CASSSLRLAGGNTGELFF
>TRBJ2-7|NA|TRBV29-1|16|NA
TGCAGCGTCATCGGGTCCAGCACAAAAAGCTCCTACGAGCAGTACTTC
CSVIGSSTKSSYEQYF
>TRBJ2-2|NA|TRBV28|15|once
TGTGCCAGCAGTGGCCGGGCTTTCAACACCGGGGAGCTGTTTTTT
CASSGRAFNTGELFF
>TRBJ2-1|NA|TRBV7-2|16|NA
TGTGCCAGCAGCTACTCCTCACGAGGCTCCTACAATGAGCAGTTCTTC
CASSYSSRGSYNEQFF
>TRBJ1-6|NA|TRBV7-2|19|once
TGTGCCAGCAGCTTAGGAATACTAATTCCTAGCTCCTATAATTCACCCCTCCACTTT
CASSLGILIPSSYNSPLHF
>TRBJ1-5|TRBD1|TRBV5-8|16|NA
TGTGCCAGCAGCCTTCGGACAGGATATAGCAATCAGCCCCAGCATTTT
CASSLRTGYSNQPQHF
>TRBJ1-1|NA|TRBV28|13|NA
TGTGCCCTCAGTTTGAGCTTCTCCACTGAAGCTTTCTTT
CALSLSFSTEAFF
>TRBJ1-2|NA|TRBV29-1|14|NA
TGCAGCGTTGAAGAATCCGGGTTTAGCTATGGCTACACCTTC
CSVEESGFSYGYTF
>TRBJ1-6|TRBD1|TRBV10-3|14|NA
TGTGCCATCACCGCGACAGGGGCCAATTCACCCCTCCACTTT
CAITATGANSPLHF
>TRBJ1-3|NA|TRBV6-5|15|NA
TGTGCCAGCAGTTACTCACAGCGCTCTGGAAACACCATATATTTT
CASSYSQRSGNTIYF
>TRBJ1-2|TRBD1|TRBV30|12|NA
TGTGCCTGGACCGGGACAGGGGATGGCTACACCTTC
CAWTGTGDGYTF
>TRBJ1-1|NA|TRBV29-1|12|NA
TGCAGCGTTCGGGGTGGGAGCACTGAAGCTTTCTTT
CSVRGGSTEAFF
>TRBJ1-2|NA|TRBV5-4|14|NA
TGTGCCAGCACCCCCAAGGGAGCTAACTATGGCTACACCTTC
CASTPKGANYGYTF
>TRBJ2-1|NA|TRBV14|14|once
TGTGCCAGCAGCCAGGGAAGAGAGAACAATGAGCAGTTCTTC
CASSQGRENNEQFF
>TRBJ2-3|TRBD2|TRBV9|19|few
TGTGCCAGCAGCCAGGGCCCCCCGACTAGCGGGAGTAGTGGAGATACGCAGTATTTT
CASSQGPPTSGSSGDTQYF
>TRBJ1-1|NA|TRBV6-2/TRBV6-3|14|NA
TGTGCCAGCAGTTCCCTCGGAGGGGGAACTGAAGCTTTCTTT
CASSSLGGGTEAFF
>TRBJ2-4|NA|TRBV28|17|NA
TGTGCCAGCAGCTTTCTTTCAGGGTTGCGAGCCAAAAACATTCAGTACTTC
CASSFLSGLRAKNIQYF
>TRBJ1-2|NA|TRBV5-1|12|NA
TGCGCCAGCGGGGACCTTAACTATGGCTACACCTTC
CASGDLNYGYTF
>TRBJ1-1|NA|TRBV6-5|13|NA
TGTGCCAGCAGTTCGACAGCGGGTACTGAAGCTTTCTTT
CASSSTAGTEAFF
>TRBJ2-3|TRBD1|TRBV11-3|14|NA
TGTGCCAGCAGCTTACGACAGGGAACAGATACGCAGTATTTT
CASSLRQGTDTQYF
>TRBJ1-1|NA|TRBV2|14|NA
TGTGCCAGCAATTACCCCTCCGGGAGCACTGAAGCTTTCTTT
CASNYPSGSTEAFF
>TRBJ2-1|NA|TRBV14|14|NA
TGTGCCAGCAGCCAAGTCTTCAGGGACAATGAGCAGTTCTTC
CASSQVFRDNEQFF
>TRBJ2-1|TRBD1|TRBV15|15|few
TGTGCCACCAGCAGACTTGGACAGGGTGATCATGAGCAGTTCTTC
CATSRLGQGDHEQFF
>TRBJ1-2|TRBD1|TRBV4-2|14|NA
TGTGCCAGCAGCCGGGGCACAGGGGCATATGGCTACACCTTC
CASSRGTGAYGYTF
>TRBJ1-1|TRBD1|TRBV5-1|15|NA
TGCGCCAGCAGCACCACGGACAGGGAAGGCACTGAAGCTTTCTTT
CASSTTDREGTEAFF
>TRBJ2-1|NA|TRBV9|13|NA
TGTGCCAGCAGCAGGGGGAGGGACAATGAGCAGTTCTTC
CASSRGRDNEQFF
>TRBJ1-4|NA|TRBV12-3/TRBV12-4|13|NA
TGTGCCAGCAGTCAAAAGACTAATGAAAAACTGTTTTTT
CASSQKTNEKLFF
>TRBJ2-5|TRBD1|TRBV6-2/TRBV6-3|16|once
TGTGCCAGCAGTTACCCACTCACAGGGGTTCGAGAGACCCAGTACTTC
CASSYPLTGVRETQYF
>TRBJ1-6|NA|TRBV7-2|16|NA
TGTGCCAGCAGCTTAGCGAGGACAGCATATAATTCACCCCTCCACTTT
CASSLARTAYNSPLHF
>TRBJ1-1|NA|TRBV18|13|NA
TGTGCCAGCTCACCATCGACCCGGACTGAAGCTTTCTTT
CASSPSTRTEAFF
>TRBJ2-2|NA|TRBV12-3/TRBV12-4|12|NA
TGTGCCAGCAGTCTGGGGGCAGGGGAGCTGTTTTTT
CASSLGAGELFF
>TRBJ2-7|NA|TRBV28|12|NA
TGTGCCAGCAGTTTCCGGGCCCTCGAGCAGTACTTC
CASSFRALEQYF
>TRBJ2-1|NA|TRBV5-1|12|NA
TGCGCCAGCAGCTTGGATTACAATGAGCAGTTCTTC
CASSLDYNEQFF
>TRBJ1-4|NA|TRBV9|18|NA
TGTGCCAGCAGCGTAGACGGCGGGGGCGCGTCCCCTAATGAAAAACTGTTTTTT
CASSVDGGGASPNEKLFF
>TRBJ2-5|TRBD2|TRBV7-3|15|NA
TGTGCCAGCAGCCCCGGTACGGGGGGGATAGAGACCCAGTACTTC
CASSPGTGGIETQYF
>TRBJ1-1|NA|TRBV24-1|13|NA
TGTGCCGCCCAGAAAGGGGCGTTTGCTGAAGCTTTCTTT
CAAQKGAFAEAFF